This T cell receptor (beta chain) derives from a study of follicular helper T cells after annual influenza vaccination. Background on the study: Across the 2013-2014, 2014-2015 and 2015-2016 vaccination seasons, some subjects were resampled.

Time point indicated: 2014-2015 season, pre-vaccination. Non-naive CD4+CXCR5+PD-1+ cTfh were sorted into ICOS+CD38+ and ICOS-CD38- fractions. The study, taken as a whole, reports: Plasmablast frequency change correlated with clonality change in ICOS+CD38+ cTfh.

TCRB was sequenced at Survey level resolution. Produced via immunoSEQ multiplex PCR; TCRdb's table is partial and in-frame only. The sample yields several thousand clones, roughly 80% seen once. Germline V gives CDR1 SGHVS, CDR2 FNYEAQ. The CDR3 covers 15 residues. Trimming pared 5 bases from V and 0 bases from J, leaving 11 bases between. Comment on this clone: Its antigen is as yet unknown.

The sequencing here drew on CXCR5+ CD38- circulating T follicular helper cells from blood, taken on the day of influenza vaccination. The subset here: circulating Tfh, non-naive CD4+CXCR5+PD-1+ (ICOS+CD38+ or ICOS-CD38-). V is TRBV7-6 and J is TRBJ1-5; D possibly corresponds to TRBD1 (5 bases). This sequence originates from an adult who received the influenza vaccine. The CDR3 reads CASSPETDSNQPQHF. The DNA of the CDR3 is TGTGCCAGCAGCCCCGAGACAGATAGCAATCAGCCCCAGCATTTT.